This T cell receptor (beta chain) is from a study of cytomegalovirus exposure and HLA in healthy donors. Study-level points and caveats: An analysis that was carried out later associated 16,000 or so TCR beta sequences with HLA alleles at 0.05 false discovery rate. A missense variant in DCLRE1C was later tied to TCR beta V- and J-gene trimming.

In regard to this clone: Its target is unknown.

CDR3 size: 14 residues. From germline, CDR1 is SGHNT and CDR2 YYREEE (reference sequence). With V trimmed by 4 bases and J by 3 bases, 5 bases remained unmatched. The primer mix had 60 Vbeta and 13 Jbeta primers. Sequencing used immunoSEQ multiplex PCR; TCRdb keeps in-frame clones, though not all of them. Altogether roughly 200,000 clones are present, about 85% being singletons, with the ten largest covering 1.1%. This receptor was obtained from a boy younger than 10 in good health and CMV-seronegative. The sequenced material came from PBMCs. The rearrangement links TRBV5-4 to TRBJ1-2, with TRBD1 matching 8 bases. In DNA form, the CDR3 reads TGTGCCAGCAGCCTGGGACAGGCTGACTATGGCTACACCTTC. It specifies CASSLGQADYGYTF.